The source of this T cell receptor beta chain is a study of cytomegalovirus exposure and HLA in healthy donors. This clone was observed a single time. The antigen is undetermined. Study results and limitations: In most subjects, TCR beta sequences reportedly gave accurate predictions of HLA-A and HLA-B alleles. Most observed TCR sequences were rare, whereas some public TCRs were detected in many donors.

Both 60 Vbeta primers and 13 Jbeta primers went into the PCR. Measured with immunoSEQ multiplex PCR; TCRdb has only the in-frame clones, and not every one. This table has 60,000 to 90,000 clones, around 70% appearing once. This CDR3 comprises 15 residues. Germline CDR1 and CDR2: MNHNY and SVGAGI (reference sequence). The junction had 8 bases not matched to a gene; V was cut back by 6 bases and J by 1 base. The source is a man in his forties or fifties in good health and CMV-seropositive. The sample was PBMCs. The genes are TRBV6-6 and TRBJ1-1; TRBD1 matches 7 bases. CDR3 sequence reads: CASSPTGTENTEAFF. The CDR3 bases are TGTGCCAGCAGCCCTACCGGGACAGAGAACACTGAAGCTTTCTTT.